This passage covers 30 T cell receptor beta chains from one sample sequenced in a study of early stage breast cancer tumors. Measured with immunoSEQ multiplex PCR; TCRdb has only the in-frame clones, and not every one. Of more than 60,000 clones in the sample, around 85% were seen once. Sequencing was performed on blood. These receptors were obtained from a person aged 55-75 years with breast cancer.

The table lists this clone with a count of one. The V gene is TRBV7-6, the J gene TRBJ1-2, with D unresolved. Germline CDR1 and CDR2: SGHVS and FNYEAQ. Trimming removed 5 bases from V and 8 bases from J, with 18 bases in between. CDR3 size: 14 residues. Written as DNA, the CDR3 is TGTGCCAGCAGCCCCGAGCGGGAATATGGGGGCTACACCTTC. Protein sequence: CASSPEREYGGYTF.

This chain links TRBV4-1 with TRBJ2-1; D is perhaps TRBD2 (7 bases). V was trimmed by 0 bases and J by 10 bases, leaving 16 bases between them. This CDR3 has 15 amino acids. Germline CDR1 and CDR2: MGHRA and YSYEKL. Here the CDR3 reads CASSQDGGAGREQFF. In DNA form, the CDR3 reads TGCGCCAGCAGCCAAGATGGGGGGGCCGGTAGGGAGCAGTTCTTC.

In nucleotides, the CDR3 is TGTGCCAGCAGCTTAACTTCCGGGACAGGTTACGAGCAGTACTTC. It is translated as CASSLTSGTGYEQYF. V is TRBV11-2 and J is TRBJ2-7; 8 bases agree with TRBD1. The CDR3 sequence is 15 residues long. Germline-derived CDR1 and CDR2 are SGHAT and FQNNGV. J was trimmed by 4 bases and V by 2 bases; bases with no gene match: 7.

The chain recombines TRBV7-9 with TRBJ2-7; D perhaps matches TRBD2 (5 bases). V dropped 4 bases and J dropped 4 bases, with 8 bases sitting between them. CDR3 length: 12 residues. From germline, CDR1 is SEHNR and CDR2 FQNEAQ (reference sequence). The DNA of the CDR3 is TGTGCCAGCAGCTCCCGGACTTACGAGCAGTACTTC. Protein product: CASSSRTYEQYF.

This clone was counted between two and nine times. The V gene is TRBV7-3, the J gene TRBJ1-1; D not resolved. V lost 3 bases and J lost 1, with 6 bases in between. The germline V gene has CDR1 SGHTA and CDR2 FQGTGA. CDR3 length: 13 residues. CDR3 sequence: CASSFGGNTEAFF. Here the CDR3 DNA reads TGTGCCAGCAGCTTCGGAGGGAACACTGAAGCTTTCTTT.

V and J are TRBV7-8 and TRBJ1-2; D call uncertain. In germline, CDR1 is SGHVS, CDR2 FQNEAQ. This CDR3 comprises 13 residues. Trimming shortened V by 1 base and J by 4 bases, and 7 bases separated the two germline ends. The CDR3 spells CASSLGGPYGYTF. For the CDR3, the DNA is TGTGCCAGCAGCTTAGGGGGTCCCTATGGCTACACCTTC.

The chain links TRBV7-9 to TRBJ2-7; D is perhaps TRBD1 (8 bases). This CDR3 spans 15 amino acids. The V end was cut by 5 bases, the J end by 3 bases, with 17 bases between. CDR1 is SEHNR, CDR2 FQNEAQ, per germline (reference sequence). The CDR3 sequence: CASSPGTGLGYEQYF. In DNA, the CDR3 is TGTGCCAGCAGCCCTGGGACAGGACTAGGCTACGAGCAGTACTTC.

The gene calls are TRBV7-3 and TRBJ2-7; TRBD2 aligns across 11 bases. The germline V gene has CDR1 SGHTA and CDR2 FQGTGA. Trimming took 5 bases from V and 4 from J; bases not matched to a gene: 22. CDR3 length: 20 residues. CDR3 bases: TGTGCCAGCAGCCACCCAATCGGAGGAGTAGCGGGAGGGCCTTGGTACGAGCAGTACTTC. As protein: CASSHPIGGVAGGPWYEQYF.

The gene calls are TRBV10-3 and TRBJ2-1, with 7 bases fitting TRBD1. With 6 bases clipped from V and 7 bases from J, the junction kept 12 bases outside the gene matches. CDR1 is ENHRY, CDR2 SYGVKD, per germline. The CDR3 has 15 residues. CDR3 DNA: TGTGCCATCAGGGGGACAGAGAACCGGAGGAATGAGCAGTTCTTC. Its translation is CAIRGTENRRNEQFF.

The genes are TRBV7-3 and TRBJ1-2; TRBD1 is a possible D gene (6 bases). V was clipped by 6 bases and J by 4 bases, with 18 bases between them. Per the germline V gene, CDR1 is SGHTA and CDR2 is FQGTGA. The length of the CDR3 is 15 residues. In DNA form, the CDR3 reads TGTGCCAGCAGGCCGGGACCCAAGACAGGCTATGGCTACACCTTC. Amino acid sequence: CASRPGPKTGYGYTF.

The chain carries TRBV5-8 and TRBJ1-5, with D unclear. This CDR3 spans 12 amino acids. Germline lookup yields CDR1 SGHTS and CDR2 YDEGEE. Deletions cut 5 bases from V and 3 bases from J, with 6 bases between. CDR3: CASRGNNQPQHF. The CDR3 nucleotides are TGTGCCAGCAGGGGTAACAATCAGCCCCAGCATTTT.

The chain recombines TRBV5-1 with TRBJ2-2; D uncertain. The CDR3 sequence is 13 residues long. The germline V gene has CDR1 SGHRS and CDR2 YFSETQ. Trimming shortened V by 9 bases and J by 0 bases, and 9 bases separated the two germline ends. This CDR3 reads CATKAANTGELFF. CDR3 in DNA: TGCGCCACTAAGGCGGCGAACACCGGGGAGCTGTTTTTT.

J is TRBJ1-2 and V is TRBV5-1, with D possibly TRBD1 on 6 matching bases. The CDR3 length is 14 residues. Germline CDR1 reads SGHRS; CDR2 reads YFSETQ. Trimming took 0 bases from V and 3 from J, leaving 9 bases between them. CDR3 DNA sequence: TGCGCCAGCAGCTTGGGGGACATCTACTATGGCTACACCTTC. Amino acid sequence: CASSLGDIYYGYTF.

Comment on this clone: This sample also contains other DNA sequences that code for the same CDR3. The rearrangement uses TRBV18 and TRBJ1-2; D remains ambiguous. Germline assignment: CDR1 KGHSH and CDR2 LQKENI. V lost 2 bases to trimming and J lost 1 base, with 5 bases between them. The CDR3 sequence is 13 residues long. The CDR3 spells CASSPGGNYGYTF. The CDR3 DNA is TGTGCCAGCTCACCAGGAGGTAACTATGGCTACACCTTC.

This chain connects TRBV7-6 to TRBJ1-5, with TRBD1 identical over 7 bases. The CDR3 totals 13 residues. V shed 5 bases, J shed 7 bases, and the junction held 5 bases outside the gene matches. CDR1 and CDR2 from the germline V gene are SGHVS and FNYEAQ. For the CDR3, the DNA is TGTGCCAGCAGCCTCACAGGGGAACAGCCCCAGCATTTT. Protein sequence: CASSLTGEQPQHF.

DNA of the CDR3: TGCGCCAGCAAGAACCAGGGTAATGAAAAACTGTTTTTT. It encodes CASKNQGNEKLFF. This chain uses TRBV5-1 with TRBJ1-4, with D possibly TRBD1 on 5 matching bases. Germline V lookup: CDR1 SGHRS, CDR2 YFSETQ. The CDR3 extends over 13 amino acids. V gave up 6 bases and J gave up 4 bases, with 10 bases separating them.

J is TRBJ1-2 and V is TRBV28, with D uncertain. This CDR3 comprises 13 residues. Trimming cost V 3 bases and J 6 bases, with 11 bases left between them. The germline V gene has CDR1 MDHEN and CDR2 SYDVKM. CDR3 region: CASSFRRRHGYTF. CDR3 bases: TGTGCCAGCAGTTTTCGGCGACGGCATGGCTACACCTTC.

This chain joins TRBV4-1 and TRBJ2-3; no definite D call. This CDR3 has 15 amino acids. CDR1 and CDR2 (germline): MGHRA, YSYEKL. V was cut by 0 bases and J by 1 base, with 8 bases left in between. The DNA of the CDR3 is TGCGCCAGCAGCCAAGATCCCCTCGGCACAGATACGCAGTATTTT. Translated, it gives CASSQDPLGTDTQYF.

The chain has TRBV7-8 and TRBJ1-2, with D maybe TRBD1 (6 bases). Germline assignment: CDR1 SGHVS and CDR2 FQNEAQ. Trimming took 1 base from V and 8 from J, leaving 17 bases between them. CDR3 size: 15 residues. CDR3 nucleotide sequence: TGTGCCAGCAGCTTAGGCCACAGGGACCCCTGGGGCTACACCTTC. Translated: CASSLGHRDPWGYTF.

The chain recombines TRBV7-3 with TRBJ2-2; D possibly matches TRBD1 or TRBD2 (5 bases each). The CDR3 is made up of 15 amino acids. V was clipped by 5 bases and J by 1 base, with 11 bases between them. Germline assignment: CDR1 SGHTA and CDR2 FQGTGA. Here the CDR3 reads CASSPGAMNTGELFF. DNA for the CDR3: TGTGCCAGCAGCCCCGGGGCTATGAACACCGGGGAGCTGTTTTTT.

This CDR3 is CASSSGQGGLNTGELFF. CDR3 sequence (DNA): TGTGCCAGCAGCTCAGGACAGGGGGGATTAAACACCGGGGAGCTGTTTTTT. J is TRBJ2-2 and V is TRBV11-3; 10 positions agree with TRBD1. This CDR3 has 17 amino acids. Germline CDR1 and CDR2: SGHNT and YENEEA. J gave up 2 bases and V 4 bases, and 7 bases lay outside the gene matches.

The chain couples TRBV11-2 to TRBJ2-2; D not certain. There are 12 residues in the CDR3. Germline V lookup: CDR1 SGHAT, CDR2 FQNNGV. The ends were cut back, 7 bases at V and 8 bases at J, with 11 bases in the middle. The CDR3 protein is CASNRYGGELFF. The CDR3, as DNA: TGTGCCAGCAACCGATATGGGGGGGAGCTGTTTTTT.

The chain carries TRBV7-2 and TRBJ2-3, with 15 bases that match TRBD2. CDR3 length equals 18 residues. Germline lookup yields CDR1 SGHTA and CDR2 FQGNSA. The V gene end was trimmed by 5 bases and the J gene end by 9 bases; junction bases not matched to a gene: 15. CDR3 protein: CASSAKGWTSGRGTTQYF. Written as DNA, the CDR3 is TGTGCCAGCAGCGCAAAGGGATGGACTAGCGGGAGGGGTACAACGCAGTATTTT.

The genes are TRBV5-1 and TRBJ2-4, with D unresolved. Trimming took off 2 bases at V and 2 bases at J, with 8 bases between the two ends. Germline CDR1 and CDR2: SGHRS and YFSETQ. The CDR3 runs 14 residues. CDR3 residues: CASSFEDSKNIQYF. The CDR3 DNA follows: TGCGCCAGCAGCTTTGAGGATTCCAAAAACATTCAGTACTTC.

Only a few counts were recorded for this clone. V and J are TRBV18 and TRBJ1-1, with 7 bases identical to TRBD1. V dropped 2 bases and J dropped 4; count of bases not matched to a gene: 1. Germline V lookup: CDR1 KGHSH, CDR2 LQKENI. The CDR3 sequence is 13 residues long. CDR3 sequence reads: CASSPNRGTEAFF. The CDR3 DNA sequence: TGTGCCAGCTCACCAAACAGGGGCACTGAAGCTTTCTTT.

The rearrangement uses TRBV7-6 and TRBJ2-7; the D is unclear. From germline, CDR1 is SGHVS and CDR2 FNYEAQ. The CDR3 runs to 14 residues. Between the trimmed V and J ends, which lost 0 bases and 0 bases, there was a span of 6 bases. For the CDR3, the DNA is TGTGCCAGCAGCTTAGCGGTCAACTCCTACGAGCAGTACTTC. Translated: CASSLAVNSYEQYF.

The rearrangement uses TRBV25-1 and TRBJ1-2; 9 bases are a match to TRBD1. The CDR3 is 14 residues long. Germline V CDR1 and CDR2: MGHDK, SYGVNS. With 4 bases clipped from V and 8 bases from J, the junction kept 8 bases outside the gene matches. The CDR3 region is CASSARDREGGYTF. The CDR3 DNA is TGTGCCAGCAGTGCCCGGGACAGGGAAGGCGGCTACACCTTC.

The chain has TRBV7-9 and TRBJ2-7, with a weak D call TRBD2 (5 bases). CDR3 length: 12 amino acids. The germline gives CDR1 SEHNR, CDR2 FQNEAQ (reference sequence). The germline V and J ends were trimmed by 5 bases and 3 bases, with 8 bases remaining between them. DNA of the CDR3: TGTGCCAGCAGCCTTGACTACTACGAGCAGTACTTC. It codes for CASSLDYYEQYF. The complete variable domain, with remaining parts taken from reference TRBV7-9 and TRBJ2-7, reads DTGVSQNPRHKITKRGQNVTFRCDPISEHNRLYWYRQTLGQGPEFLTYFQNEAQLEKSRLLSDRFSAERPKGSFSTLEIQRTEQGDSAMYLCASSLDYYEQYFGPGTRLTVT.

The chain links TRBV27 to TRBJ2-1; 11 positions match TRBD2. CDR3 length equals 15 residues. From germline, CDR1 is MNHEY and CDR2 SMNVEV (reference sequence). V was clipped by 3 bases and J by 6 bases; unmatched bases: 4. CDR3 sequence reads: CASSFRLAGGNEQFF. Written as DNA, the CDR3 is TGTGCCAGCAGTTTCCGCCTAGCGGGGGGCAATGAGCAGTTCTTC.

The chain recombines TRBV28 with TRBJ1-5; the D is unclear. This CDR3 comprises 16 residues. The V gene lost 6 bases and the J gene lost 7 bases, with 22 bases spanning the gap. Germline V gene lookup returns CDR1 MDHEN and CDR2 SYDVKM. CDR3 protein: CASSIILRSISQPQHF. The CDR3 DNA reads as TGTGCCAGCAGCATCATTCTAAGATCGATAAGCCAGCCCCAGCATTTT.